This TCR beta chain is from a study of cytomegalovirus exposure and HLA in healthy donors. Regarding this clone: The antigen remains unidentified.

Unmatched junction bases numbered 11, after V lost 5 bases and J lost 7 bases. CDR1 PRHDT and CDR2 FYEKMQ come from the germline V gene (reference sequence). The CDR3 contains 15 residues. The PCR was carried out with 60 Vbeta primers and 13 Jbeta primers. The data were produced by immunoSEQ multiplex PCR, yet TCRdb's version contains in-frame clones alone and is incomplete. The sample contains hundreds of thousands of clones, nearly 80% of which appear only once. Study-wide results and limits: In an earlier analysis, productive rearrangement rates for most beta V segments clustered near 87% or 30%. Association of approximately 16,000 TCR beta sequences with HLA alleles was found at 0.05 false discovery rate in a later analysis. A missense DCLRE1C variant was associated with V- and J-gene trimming of TCR beta chains in a later analysis, and an independent cohort replicated the association.

Unrecorded immune exposures were likely, despite nominal health at sampling. This sequence joins TRBV13 and TRBJ2-1; 7 bases are a match to TRBD2. This receptor was obtained from a male donor in good health and CMV-seronegative. The sequenced material came from PBMCs. The CDR3 here is CASSPAGERGNEQFF. The CDR3 nucleotides are TGTGCCAGCAGCCCTGCGGGGGAGAGGGGTAATGAGCAGTTCTTC.